The 32 T cell receptor beta chains presented below share a single source sample, sequenced in a study of cytomegalovirus exposure and HLA in healthy donors. The primer mix had 60 Vbeta and 13 Jbeta primers. The method was immunoSEQ multiplex PCR; TCRdb's version includes in-frame clones alone and lacks a portion of them. This table holds about 68,000 clones, 80% to 90% found once. The sample was PBMCs. These receptors were taken from a human donor in good health.

There are a few counts of this clone. This rearrangement joins TRBV19 to TRBJ2-3; 9 nucleotides align to TRBD1. Unmatched junction bases numbered 3, after V lost 6 bases and J lost 5 bases. Germline V lookup: CDR1 LNHDA, CDR2 SQIVND (reference sequence). The CDR3 loop spans 13 amino acids. CDR3 in DNA: TGTGCCAGTAGGGGACAGGGTAGAGATACGCAGTATTTT. This gives the protein CASRGQGRDTQYF.

V is TRBV27 and J is TRBJ1-2, with 8 positions matching TRBD1. The CDR3 is 12 amino acids. Per the germline V gene, CDR1 is MNHEY and CDR2 is SMNVEV (reference sequence). J lost 5 bases, V lost 5 bases, and 1 base had no gene match. The CDR3 nucleotides are TGTGCCAGCAGTGGACAGGGTTATGGCTACACCTTC. It codes for CASSGQGYGYTF.

This rearrangement joins TRBV7-2 to TRBJ2-1; 10 bases match TRBD2. The CDR3 length is 15 residues. Germline V gene sequence: CDR1 SGHTA, CDR2 FQGNSA. V shed 2 bases and J 8 bases; nucleotides not matched to a gene: 6. The CDR3 loop reads CASSLRPSGSDEQFF. The CDR3, as DNA: TGTGCCAGCAGCTTAAGGCCTAGCGGGAGCGATGAGCAGTTCTTC.

This chain joins TRBV5-6 and TRBJ1-5; TRBD1 aligns across 12 bases. CDR3 length equals 17 residues. The germline gives CDR1 SGHDT, CDR2 YYEEEE. J was trimmed by 7 bases and V by 0 bases; bases with no gene match: 8. The CDR3, as DNA: TGTGCCAGCAGCTTGGGCCCGGGACAGGGGGCCGGGCAGCCCCAGCATTTT. Amino acids: CASSLGPGQGAGQPQHF.

The chain combines TRBV9 with TRBJ1-1, with unresolved D. There are 15 residues in the CDR3. V gave up 4 bases and J gave up 0 bases, with 13 bases separating them. Germline CDR1 and CDR2: SGDLS and YYNGEE. CDR3: CASSPRHGMNTEAFF. The DNA for the CDR3 is TGTGCCAGCAGCCCCCGACACGGCATGAACACTGAAGCTTTCTTT.

This clone was recorded only once. V gene TRBV2 combines with J gene TRBJ2-7, with 11 bases identical to TRBD2. Looked up from germline, CDR1 is SNHLY and CDR2 is FYNNEI. This CDR3 is 13 amino acids long. The J segment lost 7 bases and the V segment lost 7 bases, leaving 6 bases of the junction unmatched. The CDR3 region has the DNA TGTGCCAGCACACTAGCGGGGGACCTAGAGCAGTACTTC. It translates to CASTLAGDLEQYF.

The chain's CDR3 is CASSTGLAGGTQYF. DNA of the CDR3: TGTGCCAGCAGTACGGGACTAGCGGGGGGAACCCAGTACTTC. This sequence joins TRBV2 and TRBJ2-5; 15 bases align to TRBD2. The J segment lost 8 bases and the V segment lost 5 bases, leaving 3 bases of the junction unmatched. Germline CDR1 is SNHLY and CDR2 is FYNNEI. The CDR3 runs to 14 residues.

The gene calls are TRBV6-5 and TRBJ1-3; the D is unclear. Trimming took 6 bases from V and 3 from J, leaving 9 bases between them. The CDR3 contains 13 residues. Germline lookup yields CDR1 MNHEY and CDR2 SVGAGI. DNA of the CDR3: TGTGCCAGCAGGGCTCAGTATGGAAACACCATATATTTT. This codes for CASRAQYGNTIYF.

The chain combines TRBV28 with TRBJ2-3; TRBD1 is a possible D gene (6 bases). From germline, CDR1 is MDHEN and CDR2 SYDVKM. There are 13 residues in the CDR3. Trimming left V 2 bases short and J 3 bases short, with 6 bases between. CDR3 nucleotide sequence: TGTGCCAGCAGTTTAAGGGGGACAGATACGCAGTATTTT. This translates into CASSLRGTDTQYF.

This clone was found once. The chain recombines TRBV6-6 with TRBJ1-3; the D gene is possibly TRBD1 (6 bases). Germline V CDR1 and CDR2: MNHNY, SVGAGI (reference sequence). The V and J ends lost 4 bases and 8 bases respectively, with 12 bases between them. The CDR3 spans 13 residues. CDR3 sequence reads: CASSSDSSYTIYF. CDR3 DNA sequence: TGTGCCAGCAGTTCGGACAGCTCTTACACCATATATTTT.

This chain links TRBV15 with TRBJ1-5, with a possible D match to TRBD1 (5 bases). Germline values: CDR1 LNHNV, CDR2 YYDKDF (reference sequence). Trimming removed 0 bases at V and 7 bases at J, with 13 bases between. The CDR3 covers 15 residues. The CDR3 bases are TGTGCCACCAGCAGAGACCTGACACGGACACAGCCCCAGCATTTT. It codes for CATSRDLTRTQPQHF.

In the case of this clone: Here the CDR3 omits its conserved ending phenylalanine or tryptophan, so a read error is the likely source. The chain combines TRBV18 with TRBJ1-2; D ambiguous. The CDR3 contains 15 residues. Trimming took 3 bases from V and 2 from J, leaving 13 bases between them. CDR1 KGHSH and CDR2 LQKENI come from the germline V gene. The CDR3 region is CASSPSLGSNYGYTL. The CDR3 nucleotides read TGTGCCAGCTCACCCTCTTTAGGCTCGAACTATGGCTACACCCTC.

V and J are TRBV7-8 and TRBJ2-1; 11 bases are shared with TRBD2. The CDR3 consists of 15 residues. Germline V gene sequence: CDR1 SGHVS, CDR2 FQNEAQ. With 4 bases clipped from V and 7 bases from J, the junction kept 6 bases outside the gene matches. CDR3 DNA sequence: TGTGCCAGCAGCTCCCGTAGCGGGGGGGCGAATGAGCAGTTCTTC. Translated, it gives CASSSRSGGANEQFF.

The chain's CDR3 is CASSELTERWDEQYF. The CDR3 nucleotides are TGTGCCAGCAGTGAACTCACGGAGCGATGGGACGAGCAGTACTTC. V and J are TRBV6-1 and TRBJ2-7; unclear D gene. The germline V gene has CDR1 MNHNS and CDR2 SASEGT. The CDR3 covers 15 residues. Trimming shortened V by 2 bases and J by 5 bases, and 16 bases separated the two germline ends.

This chain joins TRBV4-2 and TRBJ1-4; TRBD1 agrees at 11 bases. The V segment lost 1 base and the J segment 8 bases; nucleotides outside the gene matches: 6. Germline V gives CDR1 LGHNA, CDR2 YNFKEQ. This CDR3 contains 16 residues. CDR3 in amino acids: CASSQGGQGAREKLFF. The CDR3 bases are TGTGCCAGCAGCCAAGGAGGACAGGGGGCGAGGGAAAAACTGTTTTTT.

This clone is a singleton in its sample. The chain employs TRBV5-1 and TRBJ2-3; D is possibly TRBD1 (5 bases). The ends were cut back, 4 bases at V and 3 bases at J, with 15 bases in the middle. The CDR3 is made up of 15 amino acids. From germline, CDR1 is SGHRS and CDR2 YFSETQ. CDR3 bases: TGCGCCAGCAGCCTCGACAGATCCTTAACAGATACGCAGTATTTT. This translates into CASSLDRSLTDTQYF.

The sample holds one count of this clone. J is TRBJ2-3 and V is TRBV28; 10 bases fit TRBD2. Germline V CDR1 and CDR2: MDHEN, SYDVKM. V lost 5 bases and J lost 2; bases outside the gene matches: 7. The CDR3 is made up of 16 amino acids. The CDR3 nucleotides read TGTGCCAGCAGTACACGACTAGCGGGTCCCACAGATACGCAGTATTTT. Translating it yields CASSTRLAGPTDTQYF.

The rearrangement links TRBV11-2 to TRBJ1-4, with D perhaps matching TRBD1 (5 bases). V lost 1 base and J 8 bases, leaving 14 bases between the germline ends. The CDR3 runs to 15 residues. Germline-derived CDR1 and CDR2 are SGHAT and FQNNGV. The CDR3 loop reads CASSLVPGWQEKLFF. DNA of the CDR3: TGTGCCAGCAGCTTAGTTCCAGGGTGGCAGGAAAAACTGTTTTTT.

This clone was seen only once. This chain connects TRBV5-6 to TRBJ2-7, with D uncertain. The ends were cut back, 1 base at V and 5 bases at J, with 10 bases in the middle. The length of the CDR3 is 13 residues. The germline CDR1 and CDR2 sequences are SGHDT and YYEEEE. The DNA for the CDR3 is TGTGCCAGCAGCTTGATAAGCGTCCACGAGCAGTACTTC. Encoded protein: CASSLISVHEQYF.

J is TRBJ2-3 and V is TRBV19; 9 bases map to TRBD2. Germline CDR1 reads LNHDA; CDR2 reads SQIVND (reference sequence). The V and J ends lost 6 bases and 7 bases, in that order; junction bases with no gene match: 5. This CDR3 contains 13 residues. The CDR3 sequence: CASRRGGVYTQYF. CDR3 DNA: TGTGCCAGTAGGCGGGGGGGAGTATATACGCAGTATTTT.

The rearrangement links TRBV28 to TRBJ1-5; a possible D gene is TRBD1 (5 bases). Germline V lookup: CDR1 MDHEN, CDR2 SYDVKM. This CDR3 contains 15 residues. Trimming shortened V by 5 bases and J by 3 bases, and 14 bases separated the two germline ends. In DNA, the CDR3 is TGTGCCAGCAGTAGTGGGGCTGTGTCCAATCAGCCCCAGCATTTT. It specifies CASSSGAVSNQPQHF.

The rearrangement joins TRBV6-4 to TRBJ2-5; TRBD2 is a possible D gene (6 bases). V was clipped by 5 bases and J by 5 bases, with 15 bases between them. CDR1 and CDR2 (germline): MRHNA, SNTAGT. This CDR3 is built from 14 residues. CDR3 protein: CASSFGGGRETQYF. The CDR3 DNA is TGTGCCAGCAGTTTCGGGGGTGGTAGGGAGACCCAGTACTTC.

Concerning this clone: Compared with germline, one end of the junction differs, possibly owing to a read error. The identical CDR3 is also encoded by other nucleotide sequences in the sample. V usage is TRBV19 and J usage is TRBJ1-3; D not resolved. The CDR3 loop spans 15 amino acids. The germline gives CDR1 LNHDA, CDR2 SQIVND (reference sequence). CDR3 DNA: TGCGCCAGTAGTCCGGCGGGTCTCTCTGGAAACACCATATATTTT. This gives the protein CASSPAGLSGNTIYF.

The rearrangement uses TRBV7-2 and TRBJ1-1; D remains unclear. The CDR3 consists of 13 residues. In germline, CDR1 is SGHTA, CDR2 FQGNSA. Trimming took 5 bases from V and 0 from J, leaving 7 bases between them. The CDR3 is CASSLEMNTEAFF. DNA for the CDR3: TGTGCCAGCAGCCTTGAGATGAACACTGAAGCTTTCTTT.

This clone was seen just once. CDR3 sequence reads: CASSGTASSGNTIYF. CDR3 bases: TGTGCCAGCAGTGGTACAGCTTCTTCTGGAAACACCATATATTTT. This chain connects TRBV6-1 to TRBJ1-3, with D hard to call. The CDR3 totals 15 residues. Germline CDR1 reads MNHNS; CDR2 reads SASEGT. V lost 4 bases and J lost 1, with 11 bases in between.

This chain joins TRBV10-3 and TRBJ1-6; D gene uncertain. The CDR3 totals 16 residues. Trimming removed 1 base at V and 7 bases at J, with 14 bases between. Per germline, CDR1 ENHRY and CDR2 SYGVKD. CDR3 nucleotide sequence: TGTGCCATCAGTGAGTTAGGGAGGGCCACCAATTCACCCCTCCACTTT. It yields the protein CAISELGRATNSPLHF.

The chain is built from TRBV6-4 and TRBJ2-1, with 10 nucleotides matching TRBD1. Trimming removed 2 bases from V and 5 bases from J; junction bases left unmatched: 6. Germline CDR1 is MRHNA and CDR2 is SNTAGT. The CDR3 is 16 amino acids. This CDR3 is CASSDRSGTGDNEQFF. CDR3 coding DNA: TGTGCCAGCAGTGACCGATCCGGGACAGGGGACAATGAGCAGTTCTTC.

Regarding this clone: Its ends do not fully match the called genes, so a read error is possible. This rearrangement joins TRBV5-1 to TRBJ2-5, with D possibly being TRBD1 (6 bases). Germline CDR1 reads SGHRS; CDR2 reads YFSETQ. CDR3 length: 15 amino acids. The CDR3 reads CASSSTGTTQGTQYF. CDR3 nucleotide sequence: TGCGCCAGCAGCTCCACCGGGACAACCCAAGGGACCCAGTACTTC. The complete variable domain, with remaining parts taken from reference TRBV5-1 and TRBJ2-5, reads KAGVTQTPRYLIKTRGQQVTLSCSPISGHRSVSWYQQTPGQGLQFLFEYFSETQRNKGNFPGRFSGRQFSNSRSEMNVSTLELGDSALYLCASSSTGTTQGTQYFGPGTRLLVL.

J is TRBJ2-7 and V is TRBV7-2, with D perhaps matching TRBD1 (6 bases). The CDR3 totals 16 residues. CDR1 and CDR2 (germline): SGHTA, FQGNSA. The V gene lost 1 base and the J gene lost 6 bases, with 19 bases spanning the gap. CDR3 DNA sequence: TGTGCCAGCAGCTTAGTGGGGCCGACAGGACTTAGCGAGCAGTACTTC. This sequence encodes CASSLVGPTGLSEQYF.

This rearrangement joins TRBV28 to TRBJ1-4, with 8 nucleotides matching TRBD1. This CDR3 region has 18 residues. The J segment lost 4 bases and the V segment lost 7 bases, leaving 17 bases of the junction unmatched. Germline V gives CDR1 MDHEN, CDR2 SYDVKM. CDR3 bases: TGTGCCAGCACTCCCGGACAGGGCACTTCGCCGCTTAATGAAAAACTGTTTTTT. Translated, it gives CASTPGQGTSPLNEKLFF.

The CDR3 DNA reads as TGTGCCAGCAGCACCCGGGACACAGATACGCAGTATTTT. It translates to CASSTRDTDTQYF. The V gene is TRBV21-1, the J gene TRBJ2-3; TRBD2, the table's D call, was not compared with the DNA. TRBV21-1 is a recognized pseudogene. CDR3 size: 13 residues.

This sequence joins TRBV2 and TRBJ1-4; 7 positions match TRBD1. V was clipped by 7 bases and J by 11 bases; unmatched bases: 7. The CDR3 is 12 amino acids. Germline CDR1 and CDR2: SNHLY and FYNNEI. DNA for the CDR3: TGTGCCAGCACCACAGACAGGGACAAACTGTTTTTT. This codes for CASTTDRDKLFF.